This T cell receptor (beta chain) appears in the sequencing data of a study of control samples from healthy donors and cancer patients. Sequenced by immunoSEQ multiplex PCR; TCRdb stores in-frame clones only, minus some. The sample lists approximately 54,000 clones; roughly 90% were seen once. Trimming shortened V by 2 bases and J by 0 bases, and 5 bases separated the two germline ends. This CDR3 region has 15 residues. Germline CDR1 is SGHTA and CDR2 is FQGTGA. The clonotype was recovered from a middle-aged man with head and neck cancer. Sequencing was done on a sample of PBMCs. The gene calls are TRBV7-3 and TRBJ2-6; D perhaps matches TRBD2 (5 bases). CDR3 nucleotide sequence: TGTGCCAGCAGCTTAGGAGGCTCTGGGGCCAACGTCCTGACTTTC. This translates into CASSLGGSGANVLTF.